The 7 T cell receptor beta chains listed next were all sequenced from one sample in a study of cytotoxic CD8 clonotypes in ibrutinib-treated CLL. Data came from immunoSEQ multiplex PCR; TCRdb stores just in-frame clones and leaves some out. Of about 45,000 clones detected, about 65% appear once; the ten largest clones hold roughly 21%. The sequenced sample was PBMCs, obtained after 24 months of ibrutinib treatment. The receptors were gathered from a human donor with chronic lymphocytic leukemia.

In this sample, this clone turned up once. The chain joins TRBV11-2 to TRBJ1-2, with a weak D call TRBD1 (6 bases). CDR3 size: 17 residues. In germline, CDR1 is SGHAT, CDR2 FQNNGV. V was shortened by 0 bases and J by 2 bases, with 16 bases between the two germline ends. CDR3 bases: TGTGCCAGCAGCTTAGAGAGGGGGGGTCGAGCGAACTATGGCTACACCTTC. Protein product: CASSLERGGRANYGYTF. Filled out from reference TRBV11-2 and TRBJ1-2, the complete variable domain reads EAGVAQSPRYKIIEKRQSVAFWCNPISGHATLYWYQQILGQGPKLLIQFQNNGVVDDSQLPKDRFSAERLKGVDSTLKIQPAKLEDSAVYLCASSLERGGRANYGYTFGSGTRLTVV.

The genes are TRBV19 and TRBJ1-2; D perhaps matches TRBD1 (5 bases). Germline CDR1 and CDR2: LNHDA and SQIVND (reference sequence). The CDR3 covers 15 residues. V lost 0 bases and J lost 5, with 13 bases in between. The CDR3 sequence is CASSIDSGRRYGYTF. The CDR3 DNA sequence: TGTGCCAGTAGTATAGACTCAGGGCGACGTTATGGCTACACCTTC.

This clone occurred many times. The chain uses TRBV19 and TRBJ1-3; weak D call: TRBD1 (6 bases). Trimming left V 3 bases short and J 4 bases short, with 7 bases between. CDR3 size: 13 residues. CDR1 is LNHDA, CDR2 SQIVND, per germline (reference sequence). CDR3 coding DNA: TGTGCCAGTAGTATCGGACAGGGAAACACCATATATTTT. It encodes CASSIGQGNTIYF.

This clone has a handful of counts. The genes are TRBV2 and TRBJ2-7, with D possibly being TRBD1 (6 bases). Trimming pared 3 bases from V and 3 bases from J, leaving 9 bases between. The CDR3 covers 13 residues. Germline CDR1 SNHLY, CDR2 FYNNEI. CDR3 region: CASSDNRVYEQYF. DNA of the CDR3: TGTGCCAGCAGTGATAACAGGGTCTACGAGCAGTACTTC.

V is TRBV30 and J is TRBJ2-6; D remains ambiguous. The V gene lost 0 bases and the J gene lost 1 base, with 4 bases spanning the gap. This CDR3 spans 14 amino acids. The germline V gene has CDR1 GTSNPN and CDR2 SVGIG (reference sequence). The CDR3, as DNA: TGTGCCTGGAGTGTAGAGTCTGGGGCCAACGTCCTGACTTTC. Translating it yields CAWSVESGANVLTF.

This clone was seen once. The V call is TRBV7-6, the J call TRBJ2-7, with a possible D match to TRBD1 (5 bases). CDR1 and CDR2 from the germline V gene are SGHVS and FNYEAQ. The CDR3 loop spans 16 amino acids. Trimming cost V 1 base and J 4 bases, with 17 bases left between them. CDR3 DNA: TGTGCCAGCAGCTTAGGGCCGCTGGGGCTCTCATACGAGCAGTACTTC. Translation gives CASSLGPLGLSYEQYF.

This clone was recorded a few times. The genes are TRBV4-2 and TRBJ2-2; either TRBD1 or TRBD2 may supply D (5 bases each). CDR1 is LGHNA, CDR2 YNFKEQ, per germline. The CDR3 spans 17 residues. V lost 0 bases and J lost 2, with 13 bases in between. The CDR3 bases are TGTGCCAGCAGCCAAGATTCGAGGGGCGCAAACACCGGGGAGCTGTTTTTT. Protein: CASSQDSRGANTGELFF.